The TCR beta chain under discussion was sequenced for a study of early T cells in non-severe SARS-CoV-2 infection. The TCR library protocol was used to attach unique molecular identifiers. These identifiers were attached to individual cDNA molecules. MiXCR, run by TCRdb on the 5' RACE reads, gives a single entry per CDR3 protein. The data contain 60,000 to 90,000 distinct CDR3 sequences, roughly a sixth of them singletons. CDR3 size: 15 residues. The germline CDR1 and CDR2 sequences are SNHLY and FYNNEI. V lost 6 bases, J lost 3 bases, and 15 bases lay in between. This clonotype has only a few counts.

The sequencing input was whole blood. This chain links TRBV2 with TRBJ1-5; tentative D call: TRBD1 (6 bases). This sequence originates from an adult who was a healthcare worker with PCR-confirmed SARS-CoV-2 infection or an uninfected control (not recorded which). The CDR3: CASSRDTLDNQPQHF. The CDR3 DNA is TGTGCCAGCAGCAGGGACACCCTAGACAATCAGCCCCAGCATTTT.